The 15 T cell receptor beta chains reported below all come from one sample, sequenced in a study of CD8+CD57+ T cells in acquired aplastic anemia. Profiling that covered TCR beta VDJ and CDR3 relied on genomic DNA as its template. MiXCR was run by TCRdb on the reads, yielding one entry per CDR3 protein. The table lists approximately 98,000 distinct CDR3 sequences, 55% to 70% of them singletons. Only patients with CD8+CD57+ cell expansion on flow cytometry were chosen for sequencing. Input material: sorted CD4+, CD8+, or CD8+CD57+ T cells (not recorded which) from PBMCs. All receptors come from a human donor with aplastic anemia.

V usage is TRBV15 and J usage is TRBJ1-1; D might be TRBD1 (5 bases). V was trimmed by 1 base and J by 4 bases, leaving 13 bases between them. The CDR3 has 15 residues. In germline, CDR1 is LNHNV, CDR2 YYDKDF (reference sequence). CDR3 sequence: CATSRGSRGITEAFF. Here the CDR3 DNA reads TGTGCCACCAGCAGAGGATCGAGGGGAATCACTGAAGCTTTCTTT.

The gene calls are TRBV12-5 and TRBJ1-2, with D uncertain. This CDR3 has 13 residues. Trimming removed 5 bases from V and 6 bases from J, with 13 bases in between. The germline V gene has CDR1 LGHNT and CDR2 FRNRAP. Here the CDR3 DNA reads TGTGCTAGTGGTCCCCGACTCGGGGATGGCTACACCTTC. It specifies CASGPRLGDGYTF.

The rearrangement joins TRBV20-1 to TRBJ1-1; no clear D gene. CDR3 size: 9 residues. V lost 5 bases to trimming and J lost 6 bases, with 4 bases between them. Germline CDR1 DFQATT, CDR2 SNEGSKA (reference sequence). CDR3 coding DNA: TGCAGTGCTTCTCCTGAAGCTTTCTTT. Translation: CSASPEAFF.

CDR3 in amino acids: CASSSRRGTGRGETQYF. The DNA for the CDR3 is TGTGCCAGCAGCTCCCGGAGGGGGACGGGAAGGGGAGAGACCCAGTACTTC. This chain connects TRBV11-1 to TRBJ2-5; D tentatively reads TRBD1 or TRBD2 (6 bases each). Per germline, CDR1 SGHAT and CDR2 FQDESV (reference sequence). The CDR3 extends over 17 amino acids. V was cut by 4 bases and J by 4 bases, with 22 bases left in between.

This sequence joins TRBV10-3 and TRBJ1-1; tentatively, D is TRBD1 (5 bases). V was pared by 6 bases and J by 1 base, with 9 bases between. The CDR3 consists of 13 residues. Per germline, CDR1 ENHRY and CDR2 SYGVKD. CDR3 sequence: CAIRETGNTEAFF. CDR3 nucleotide sequence: TGTGCCATCAGGGAAACAGGGAACACTGAAGCTTTCTTT.

The chain employs TRBV25-1 and TRBJ2-1; possible D gene TRBD1, 5 bases. The CDR3 consists of 20 residues. CDR1 and CDR2 from the germline V gene are MGHDK and SYGVNS. V lost 4 bases to trimming and J lost 1 base, with 26 bases between them. Written as DNA, the CDR3 is TGTGCCAGCAGTGTGGGCGAAAACTTTTGGGGCTCTGGGTCCTACAATGAGCAGTTCTTC. This codes for CASSVGENFWGSGSYNEQFF.

The chain recombines TRBV2 with TRBJ1-2; 7 bases fit TRBD1. This CDR3 has 13 amino acids. Germline trimming cut 5 bases from V and 7 bases from J; bases unmatched to any gene: 7. Per germline, CDR1 SNHLY and CDR2 FYNNEI. The CDR3 DNA reads as TGTGCCAGCAGTACTAGGACAGGCTGTGGCTACACCTTC. This codes for CASSTRTGCGYTF.

The genes are TRBV10-3 and TRBJ2-3, with D possibly being TRBD1 (5 bases). Germline values: CDR1 ENHRY, CDR2 SYGVKD. The CDR3 is 16 amino acids. With 10 bases removed from V and 2 bases from J, the gap between germline ends came to 22 bases. DNA of the CDR3: TGTGCCAGCGGTTACTCGGTGTCGACAGCCACAGATACGCAGTATTTT. Its translation: CASGYSVSTATDTQYF.

The rearrangement uses TRBV24-1 and TRBJ2-3; TRBD2 agrees at 14 bases. V was clipped by 4 bases and J by 5 bases; unmatched bases: 4. There are 16 residues in the CDR3. Looked up from germline, CDR1 is KGHDR and CDR2 is SFDVKD. The CDR3 protein is CATSDPGLAGEDTQYF. DNA of the CDR3: TGTGCCACCAGTGACCCGGGACTAGCGGGAGAAGATACGCAGTATTTT.

The chain couples TRBV7-8 to TRBJ2-7, with 13 bases lining up with TRBD2. The CDR3 is 16 amino acids. V dropped 6 bases and J dropped 2; count of bases not matched to a gene: 7. Germline loops: CDR1 SGHVS, CDR2 FQNEAQ. The CDR3 DNA follows: TGTGCCAGCAGGATCGGGACTAGCGGGGCGGCCTACGAGCAGTACTTC. This sequence encodes CASRIGTSGAAYEQYF.

The V and J genes are TRBV6-4 and TRBJ2-3, with D perhaps being TRBD1 or TRBD2 (5 bases each). The V gene's germline CDR1 is MRHNA and CDR2 SNTAGT. Between the trimmed V and J ends, which lost 3 bases and 4 bases, there was a span of 11 bases. The CDR3 is made up of 14 amino acids. The CDR3 here is CASSERGDADTQYF. The CDR3 DNA follows: TGTGCCAGCAGTGAGAGAGGGGATGCAGATACGCAGTATTTT.

The chain uses TRBV24-1 and TRBJ2-3, with D unclear. Germline V lookup: CDR1 KGHDR, CDR2 SFDVKD. V lost 2 bases and J 3 bases, leaving 11 bases between the germline ends. CDR3 size: 15 residues. DNA for the CDR3: TGTGCCACCAGTGATTCATCACAGAGGACAGATACGCAGTATTTT. Protein: CATSDSSQRTDTQYF.

The V call is TRBV7-2, the J call TRBJ2-7; D is uncertain. V was pared by 2 bases and J by 3 bases, with 8 bases between. The CDR3 has 13 amino acids. The germline V gene encodes CDR1 SGHTA and CDR2 FQGNSA. The CDR3 region has the DNA TGTGCCAGCAGCTTACGCAAGGTCTACGAGCAGTACTTC. The encoded protein is CASSLRKVYEQYF.

The rearrangement joins TRBV2 to TRBJ2-7; 13 bases map to TRBD2. From germline, CDR1 is SNHLY and CDR2 FYNNEI. This CDR3 is built from 15 residues. Unmatched junction bases numbered 8, after V lost 6 bases and J lost 6 bases. In nucleotides, the CDR3 is TGTGCCAGCAGGCGGACTAGCGGGGGTGTTAGCGAGCAGTACTTC. Translation: CASRRTSGGVSEQYF. Using reference TRBV2 and TRBJ2-7 for the parts outside the CDR3, the full variable domain is EPEVTQTPSHQVTQMGQEVILRCVPISNHLYFYWYRQILGQKVEFLVSFYNNEISEKSEIFDDQFSVERPDGSNFTLKIRSTKLEDSAMYFCASRRTSGGVSEQYFGPGTRLTVT.

This clonotype was found many times. The chain recombines TRBV13 with TRBJ2-1; 8 bases fit TRBD2. The CDR3 is 14 amino acids. Germline CDR1 and CDR2: PRHDT and FYEKMQ (reference sequence). Germline trimming cut 5 bases from V and 5 bases from J; bases unmatched to any gene: 5. CDR3 protein: CASSLTSGHNEQFF. The CDR3 coding sequence is TGTGCCAGCAGCCTAACTAGCGGCCACAATGAGCAGTTCTTC.